This T cell receptor (beta chain) comes out of a study of PD-1 blockade in classical Hodgkin lymphoma. Study-wide points: In CD4+ cells, TCR diversity went up significantly by C4D1, but in CD8+ cells it did not. Similar baseline diversity was found in complete responders and newly diagnosed patients. Newly diagnosed patients were said to have less baseline TCR diversity than healthy donors did.

Time point noted: cycle 4 day 1 (C4D1), after more than five weeks of nivolumab. Every single patient, without exception, relapsed after autologous stem cell transplantation, and brentuximab vedotin exposure varied. Complete response, partial response or progressive disease were the best responses. Data came from immunoSEQ multiplex PCR; TCRdb stores just in-frame clones and leaves some out. There are 31,000 or so clones in the sample; around 68% occur only once, and 3.5% to 5% lies in the top ten. CDR3 length: 11 residues. Germline-derived CDR1 and CDR2 are MGHDK and SYGVNS. V was trimmed by 2 bases and J by 5 bases, leaving 4 bases between them. With respect to this clone: What it recognizes is unknown.

V gene TRBV25-1 combines with J gene TRBJ2-7, with no clear D. Sequencing was performed on peripheral blood mononuclear cells (PBMCs), taken before the fourth cycle of nivolumab. The clonotype was recovered from a human donor with classical Hodgkin lymphoma. CDR3 sequence: CASSEQDEQYF. Here the CDR3 DNA reads TGTGCCAGCAGTGAACAGGACGAGCAGTACTTC.